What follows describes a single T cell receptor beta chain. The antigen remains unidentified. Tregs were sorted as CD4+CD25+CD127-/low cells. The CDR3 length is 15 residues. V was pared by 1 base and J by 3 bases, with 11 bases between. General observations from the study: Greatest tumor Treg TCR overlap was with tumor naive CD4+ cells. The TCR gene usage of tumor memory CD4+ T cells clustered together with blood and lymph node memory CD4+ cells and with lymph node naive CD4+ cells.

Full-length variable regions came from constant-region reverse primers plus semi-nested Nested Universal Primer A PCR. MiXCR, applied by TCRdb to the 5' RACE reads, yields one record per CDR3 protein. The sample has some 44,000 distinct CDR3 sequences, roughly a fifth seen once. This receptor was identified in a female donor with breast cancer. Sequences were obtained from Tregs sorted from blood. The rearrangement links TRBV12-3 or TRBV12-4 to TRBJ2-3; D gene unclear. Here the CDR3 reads CASSLEGSRTDTQYF. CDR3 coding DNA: TGTGCCAGCAGTTTAGAGGGAAGTAGAACAGATACGCAGTATTTT.